A selection of T cell receptor beta chains follows, all from one sample in a study of OX40 agonist ivuxolimab in advanced cancers. The protocol was immunoSEQ multiplex PCR, while the TCRdb copy is restricted to in-frame clones and leaves out a portion. Here the sample spans about 96,000 clones, 70% to 85% being singletons. The sequencing used CD4+ or CD8+ T cells sorted from blood, collected in a trial of the OX40 agonist ivuxolimab. The receptors were sampled from an adult with an advanced solid tumor such as melanoma, head and neck, liver or kidney cancer. Both conserved end residues are trimmed from each CDR3.

j_call,v_call,cdr3_aa
TRBJ2-7,TRBV4-1,ASSQVPLHTYEQY
TRBJ1-1,TRBV19,ATSPPRGLVTEAF
TRBJ1-1,TRBV19,ASKAGINTEAF
TRBJ2-7,TRBV27,ASSAGRNYEQY
TRBJ2-7,TRBV7-9,ASSSRGRAGYEQY
TRBJ2-1,TRBV5-1,ASSLSSGTYNEQF
TRBJ1-5,TRBV27,ASTHSVNQPQH
TRBJ2-7,TRBV2,ASSPGTYEQY
TRBJ1-5,TRBV27,ASSPNTVEAQH
TRBJ2-5,TRBV20-1,SVRSQETQY